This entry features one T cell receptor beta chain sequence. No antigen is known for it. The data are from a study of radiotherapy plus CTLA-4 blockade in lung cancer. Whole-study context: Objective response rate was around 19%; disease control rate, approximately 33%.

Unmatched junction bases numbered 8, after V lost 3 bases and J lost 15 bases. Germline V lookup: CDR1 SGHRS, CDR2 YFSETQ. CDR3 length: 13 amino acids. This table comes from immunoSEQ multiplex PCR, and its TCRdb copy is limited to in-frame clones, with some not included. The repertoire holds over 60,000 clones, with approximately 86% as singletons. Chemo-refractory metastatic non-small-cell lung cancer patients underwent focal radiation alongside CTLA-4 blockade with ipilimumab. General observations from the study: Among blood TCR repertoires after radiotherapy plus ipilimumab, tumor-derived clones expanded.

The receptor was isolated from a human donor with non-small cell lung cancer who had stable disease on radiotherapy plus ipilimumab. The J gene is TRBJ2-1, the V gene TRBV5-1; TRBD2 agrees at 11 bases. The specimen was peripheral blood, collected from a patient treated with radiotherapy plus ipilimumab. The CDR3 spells CASSSSLAGERFF. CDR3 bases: TGCGCCAGCAGCTCCTCACTAGCGGGAGAACGGTTCTTC.